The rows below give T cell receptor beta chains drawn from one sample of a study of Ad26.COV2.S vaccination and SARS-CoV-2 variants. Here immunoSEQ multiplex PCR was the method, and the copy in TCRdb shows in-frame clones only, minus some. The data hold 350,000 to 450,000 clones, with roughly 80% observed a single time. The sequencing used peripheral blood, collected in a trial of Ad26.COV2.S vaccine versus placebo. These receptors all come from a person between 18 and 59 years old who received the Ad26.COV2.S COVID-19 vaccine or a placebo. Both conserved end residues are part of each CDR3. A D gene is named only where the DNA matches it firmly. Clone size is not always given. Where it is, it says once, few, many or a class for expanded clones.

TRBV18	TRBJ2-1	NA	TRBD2	CASSPLAGPYNEQFF	TGTGCCAGCTCACCACTAGCGGGCCCCTACAATGAGCAGTTCTTC
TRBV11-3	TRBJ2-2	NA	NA	CASSPAQGNTGELFF	TGTGCCAGCAGCCCTGCCCAGGGGAACACCGGGGAGCTGTTTTTT
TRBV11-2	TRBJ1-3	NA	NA	CASSSQGPGNTIYF	TGTGCCAGCAGCTCCCAGGGGCCTGGAAACACCATATATTTT
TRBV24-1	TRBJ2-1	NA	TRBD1	CATSEFGQGAGNEQFF	TGTGCCACCAGTGAATTCGGACAGGGGGCGGGCAATGAGCAGTTCTTC
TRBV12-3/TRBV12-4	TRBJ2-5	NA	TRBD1	CASSHRGGTQYF	TGTGCCAGCAGTCACAGGGGTGGGACCCAGTACTTC
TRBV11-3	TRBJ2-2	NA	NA	CASSPRAPSTGELFF	TGTGCCAGCAGCCCCCGGGCACCGAGCACCGGGGAGCTGTTTTTT
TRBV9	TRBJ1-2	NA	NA	CASSVGGMGDGYTF	TGTGCCAGCAGCGTAGGAGGTATGGGGGATGGCTACACCTTC
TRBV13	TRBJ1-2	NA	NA	CASSLGLGVGGYTF	TGTGCCAGCAGCTTAGGTCTAGGGGTAGGGGGCTACACCTTC
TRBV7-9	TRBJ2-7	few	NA	CASSLPGRGHEQYF	TGTGCCAGCAGCTTACCGGGACGGGGCCACGAGCAGTACTTC
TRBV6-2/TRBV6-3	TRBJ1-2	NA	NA	CASSSSTSNYGYTF	TGTGCCAGCAGCTCCAGCACTTCTAACTATGGCTACACCTTC
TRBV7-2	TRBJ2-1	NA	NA	CASSPNGRGGVNEQFF	TGTGCCAGCAGCCCGAATGGCAGGGGGGGGGTCAATGAGCAGTTCTTC
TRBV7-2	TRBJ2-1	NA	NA	CASSFLPGAPSGNEQFF	TGTGCCAGCAGCTTCCTTCCCGGGGCCCCTTCCGGTAATGAGCAGTTCTTC
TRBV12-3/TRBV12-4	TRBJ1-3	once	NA	CASSSSAGNTIYF	TGTGCCAGCAGCTCCTCAGCCGGAAACACCATATATTTT
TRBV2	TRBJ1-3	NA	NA	CASRAVVRGNTIYF	TGTGCCAGCAGAGCAGTGGTTCGTGGAAACACCATATATTTT
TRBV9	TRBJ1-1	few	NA	CASSSPGEGHEAFF	TGTGCCAGCAGCTCCCCAGGGGAGGGTCATGAAGCTTTCTTT
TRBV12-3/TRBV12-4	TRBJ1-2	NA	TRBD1	CASSPSRDRSYTF	TGTGCCAGCAGCCCATCCCGGGACAGGAGTTACACCTTC
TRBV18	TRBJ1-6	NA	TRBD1	CASSLDRDYSPLHF	TGTGCCAGCTCGTTGGACAGGGACTATTCACCCCTCCACTTT
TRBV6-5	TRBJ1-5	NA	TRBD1	CASSLDRGNQPQHF	TGTGCCAGCAGTCTGGACAGGGGGAACCAGCCCCAGCATTTT
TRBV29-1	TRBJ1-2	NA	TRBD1	CSTSDRAGGYTF	TGCAGCACTTCGGACAGGGCTGGAGGCTACACCTTC
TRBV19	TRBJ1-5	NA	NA	CASSINRHSRRASNQPQHF	TGTGCCAGTAGTATAAATAGACATTCACGACGGGCTAGCAATCAGCCCCAGCATTTT
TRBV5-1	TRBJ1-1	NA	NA	CASSSQGSDTEAFF	TGCGCCAGCAGCTCACAGGGATCCGACACTGAAGCTTTCTTT
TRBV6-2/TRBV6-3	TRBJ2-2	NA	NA	CASSYTPGELFF	TGTGCCAGCAGTTATACGCCCGGGGAGCTGTTTTTT
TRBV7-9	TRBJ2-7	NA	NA	CASSYGQGDEQYF	TGTGCCAGCAGCTATGGTCAGGGAGACGAGCAGTACTTC
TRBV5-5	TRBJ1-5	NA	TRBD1	CASSQGQGYNQPQHF	TGTGCCAGCTCCCAGGGACAGGGGTACAATCAGCCCCAGCATTTT
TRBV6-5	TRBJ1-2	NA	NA	CASSYRQVLAPDGYTF	TGTGCCAGCAGTTACCGACAGGTCCTTGCCCCGGATGGCTACACCTTC
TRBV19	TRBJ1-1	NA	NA	CASIPSPHPWRFTEAFF	TGTGCCAGTATACCCTCGCCCCACCCTTGGAGGTTCACTGAAGCTTTCTTT
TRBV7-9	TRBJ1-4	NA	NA	CASSPLQSTNEKLFF	TGTGCCAGCAGCCCGCTTCAGTCGACTAATGAAAAACTGTTTTTT
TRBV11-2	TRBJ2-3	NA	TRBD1	CASSFGAGGGNTQYF	TGTGCCAGCAGCTTTGGGGCAGGGGGTGGAAATACGCAGTATTTT
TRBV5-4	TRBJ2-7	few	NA	CASSRKSTGTASYEQYF	TGTGCCAGCAGCCGAAAGTCGACCGGGACCGCATCCTACGAGCAGTACTTC
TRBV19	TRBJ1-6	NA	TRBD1	CASSMDRGRNSPLHF	TGTGCCAGTAGTATGGACAGGGGGCGAAATTCACCCCTCCACTTT
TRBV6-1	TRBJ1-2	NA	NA	CASSEGTEGGYTF	TGTGCCAGCAGTGAAGGGACGGAAGGGGGCTACACCTTC
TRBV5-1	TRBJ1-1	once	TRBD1	CASSTDRGNTEAFF	TGCGCCAGCAGCACTGACAGGGGGAACACTGAAGCTTTCTTT
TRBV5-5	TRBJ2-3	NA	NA	CASRRSTNTDTQYF	TGTGCCAGCCGACGGTCGACGAACACAGATACGCAGTATTTT
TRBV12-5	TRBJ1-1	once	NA	CASGLVLNRDFNTEAFF	TGTGCTAGTGGTTTGGTACTTAACAGGGATTTTAACACTGAAGCTTTCTTT
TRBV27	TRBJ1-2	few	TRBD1	CASSLGTVDPSNYGYTF	TGTGCCAGCAGTTTAGGGACAGTGGACCCTTCAAACTATGGCTACACCTTC
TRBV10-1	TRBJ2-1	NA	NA	CASSESGSHNEQFF	TGCGCCAGCAGTGAGTCGGGCAGCCACAATGAGCAGTTCTTC
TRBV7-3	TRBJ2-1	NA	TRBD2	CASSLRSGSHNEQFF	TGTGCCAGCAGCTTAAGGAGCGGGAGCCACAATGAGCAGTTCTTC